This T cell receptor (beta chain) is from a study of blood T cell repertoires in COVID-19. Study-level information: Both acute and convalescent COVID-19 samples were obtained from the United States, Italy and Spain. The analysed material was cDNA or gDNA that came from T cells, B-cell-depleted T cells, or PBMCs.

Study processing details: Reference gene primer amplification in the assay estimated nucleated cell counts. Profiled with immunoSEQ multiplex PCR; TCRdb holds only in-frame clones, not every one. The V and J calls and clone size come from that table; D and trimming were worked out from the DNA. The profile shows hundreds of thousands of clones, about 73% of them singletons. Germline V gene sequence: CDR1 MNHNS, CDR2 SASEGT. V dropped 2 bases and J dropped 5 bases, with 21 bases sitting between them. CDR3 length equals 17 residues. Sequences were obtained from peripheral blood. The clonotype was recovered from a woman older than 75 with acute or convalescent COVID-19. The chain couples TRBV6-1 to TRBJ1-2, with D maybe TRBD1 (6 bases). This chain's CDR3 is CASSEQGLFTPRYGYTF. CDR3 coding DNA: TGTGCCAGCAGTGAACAGGGGTTGTTCACCCCGCGGTATGGCTACACCTTC.